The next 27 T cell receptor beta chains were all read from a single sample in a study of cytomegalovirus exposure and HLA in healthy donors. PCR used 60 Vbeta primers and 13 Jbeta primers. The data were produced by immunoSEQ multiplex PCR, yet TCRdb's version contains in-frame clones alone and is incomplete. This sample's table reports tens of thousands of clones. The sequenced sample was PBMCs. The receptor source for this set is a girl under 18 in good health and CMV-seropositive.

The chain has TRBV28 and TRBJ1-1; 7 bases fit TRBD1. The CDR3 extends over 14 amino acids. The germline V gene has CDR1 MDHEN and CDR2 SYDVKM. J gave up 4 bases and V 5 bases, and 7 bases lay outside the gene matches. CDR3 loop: CASSLGTDFTEAFF. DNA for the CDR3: TGTGCCAGCAGTCTCGGGACAGATTTCACTGAAGCTTTCTTT.

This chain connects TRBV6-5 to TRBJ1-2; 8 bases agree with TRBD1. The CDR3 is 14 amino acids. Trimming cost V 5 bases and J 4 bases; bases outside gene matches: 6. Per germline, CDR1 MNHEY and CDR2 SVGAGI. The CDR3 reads CASSRTGIAYGYTF. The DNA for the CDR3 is TGTGCCAGCAGTCGGACAGGGATCGCCTATGGCTACACCTTC.

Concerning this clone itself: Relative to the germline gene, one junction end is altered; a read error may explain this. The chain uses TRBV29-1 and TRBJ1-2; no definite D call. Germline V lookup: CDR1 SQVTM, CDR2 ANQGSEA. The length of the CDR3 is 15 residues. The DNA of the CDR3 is TGCAGCGTTGAAGAGCATACAAGGCCCGGGGAGAGTCAAGACTTC. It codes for CSVEEHTRPGESQDF.

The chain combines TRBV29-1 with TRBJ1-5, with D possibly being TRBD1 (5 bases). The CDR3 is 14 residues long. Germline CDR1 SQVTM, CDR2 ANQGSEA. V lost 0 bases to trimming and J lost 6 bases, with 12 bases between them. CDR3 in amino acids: CSVEEVRDCQPQHF. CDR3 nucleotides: TGCAGCGTTGAAGAGGTCAGGGATTGTCAGCCCCAGCATTTT.

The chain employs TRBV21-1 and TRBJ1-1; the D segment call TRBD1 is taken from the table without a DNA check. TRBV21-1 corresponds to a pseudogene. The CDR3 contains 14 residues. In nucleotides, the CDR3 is TGTGCCAGCAGCCTCCCCGAAAGGGGAAATGAAGCTTTCTTT. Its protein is CASSLPERGNEAFF.

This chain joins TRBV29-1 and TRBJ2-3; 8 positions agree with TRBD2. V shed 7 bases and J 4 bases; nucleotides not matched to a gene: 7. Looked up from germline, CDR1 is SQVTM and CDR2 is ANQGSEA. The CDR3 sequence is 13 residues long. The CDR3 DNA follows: TGCAGCGGACGGGGGGGTGGTGCAGATACGCAGTATTTT. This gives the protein CSGRGGGADTQYF.

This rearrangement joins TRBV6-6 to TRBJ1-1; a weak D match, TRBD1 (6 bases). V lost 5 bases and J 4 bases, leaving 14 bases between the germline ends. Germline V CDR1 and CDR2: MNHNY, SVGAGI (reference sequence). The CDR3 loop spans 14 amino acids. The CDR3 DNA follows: TGTGCCAGCAGTGCACACAGAGGGGGCACTGAAGCTTTCTTT. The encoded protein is CASSAHRGGTEAFF.

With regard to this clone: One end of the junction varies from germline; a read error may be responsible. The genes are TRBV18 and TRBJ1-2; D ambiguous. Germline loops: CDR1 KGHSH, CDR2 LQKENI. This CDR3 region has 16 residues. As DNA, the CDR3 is TGTGCCAGCGCACCACCGGAGTTTGCGTTCATGGGTGGCTACACCTTC. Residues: CASAPPEFAFMGGYTF.

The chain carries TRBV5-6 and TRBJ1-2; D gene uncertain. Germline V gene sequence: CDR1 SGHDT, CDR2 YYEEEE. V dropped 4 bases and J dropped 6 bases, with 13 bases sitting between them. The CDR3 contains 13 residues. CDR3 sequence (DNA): TGTGCCAGCAGCCCAACGAACAGCCATGGCTACACCTTC. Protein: CASSPTNSHGYTF.

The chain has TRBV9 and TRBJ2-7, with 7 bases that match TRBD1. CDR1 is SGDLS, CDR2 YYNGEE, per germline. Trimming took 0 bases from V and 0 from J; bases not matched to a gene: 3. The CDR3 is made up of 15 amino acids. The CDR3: CASSVGTGLSYEQYF. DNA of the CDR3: TGTGCCAGCAGCGTAGGGACAGGCCTCTCCTACGAGCAGTACTTC.

The CDR3 sequence is CASSLWGVDAEQYF. In DNA, the CDR3 is TGTGCCAGCAGTTTATGGGGGGTTGACGCCGAGCAGTACTTC. The J gene is TRBJ2-7, the V gene TRBV27, with a possible D match to TRBD2 (6 bases). The CDR3 extends over 14 amino acids. Trimming removed 1 base from V and 6 bases from J, with 13 bases in between. CDR1 and CDR2 (germline): MNHEY, SMNVEV (reference sequence).

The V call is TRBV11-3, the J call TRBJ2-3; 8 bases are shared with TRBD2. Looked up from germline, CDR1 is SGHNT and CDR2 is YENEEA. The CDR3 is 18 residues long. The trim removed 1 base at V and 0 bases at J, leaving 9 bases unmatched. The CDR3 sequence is CASSLGVRGTRSTDTQYF. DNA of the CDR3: TGTGCCAGCAGCTTAGGAGTACGAGGGACTAGAAGCACAGATACGCAGTATTTT.

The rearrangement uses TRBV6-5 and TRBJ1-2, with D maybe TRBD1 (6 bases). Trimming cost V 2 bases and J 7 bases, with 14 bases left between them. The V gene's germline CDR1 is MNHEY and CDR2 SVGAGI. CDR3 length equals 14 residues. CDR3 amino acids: CASSYTGYVGGYTF. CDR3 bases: TGTGCCAGCAGTTACACAGGGTATGTGGGTGGCTACACCTTC.

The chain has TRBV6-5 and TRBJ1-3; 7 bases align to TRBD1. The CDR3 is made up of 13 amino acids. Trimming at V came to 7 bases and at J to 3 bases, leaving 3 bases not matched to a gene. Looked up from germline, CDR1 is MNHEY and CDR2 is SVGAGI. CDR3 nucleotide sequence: TGTGCCAGCACCCGGACAGGTGGAAACACCATATATTTT. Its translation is CASTRTGGNTIYF.

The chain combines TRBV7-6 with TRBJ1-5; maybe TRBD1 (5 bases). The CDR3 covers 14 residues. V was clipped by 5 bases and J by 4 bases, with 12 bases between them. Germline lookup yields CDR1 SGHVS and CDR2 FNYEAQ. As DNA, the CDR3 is TGTGCCAGCAGCCTCGGGGGGGGAAATCAGCCCCAGCATTTT. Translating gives CASSLGGGNQPQHF.

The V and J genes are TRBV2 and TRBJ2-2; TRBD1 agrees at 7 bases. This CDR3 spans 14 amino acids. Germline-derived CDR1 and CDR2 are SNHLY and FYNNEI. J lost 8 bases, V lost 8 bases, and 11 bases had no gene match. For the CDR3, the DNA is TGTGCCAGCGCTCGACAGGGTGTAGGGGGGGAGCTGTTTTTT. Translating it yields CASARQGVGGELFF. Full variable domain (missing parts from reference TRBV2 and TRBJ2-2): EPEVTQTPSHQVTQMGQEVILRCVPISNHLYFYWYRQILGQKVEFLVSFYNNEISEKSEIFDDQFSVERPDGSNFTLKIRSTKLEDSAMYFCASARQGVGGELFFGEGSRLTVL.

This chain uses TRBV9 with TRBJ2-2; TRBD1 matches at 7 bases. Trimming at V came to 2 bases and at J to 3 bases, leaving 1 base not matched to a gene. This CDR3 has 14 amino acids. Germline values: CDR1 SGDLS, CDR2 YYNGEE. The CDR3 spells CASSVGTDTGELFF. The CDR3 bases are TGTGCCAGCAGCGTGGGGACAGACACCGGGGAGCTGTTTTTT. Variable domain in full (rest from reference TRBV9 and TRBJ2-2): DSGVTQTPKHLITATGQRVTLRCSPRSGDLSVYWYQQSLDQGLQFLIQYYNGEERAKGNILERFSAQQFPDLHSELNLSSLELGDSALYFCASSVGTDTGELFFGEGSRLTVL.

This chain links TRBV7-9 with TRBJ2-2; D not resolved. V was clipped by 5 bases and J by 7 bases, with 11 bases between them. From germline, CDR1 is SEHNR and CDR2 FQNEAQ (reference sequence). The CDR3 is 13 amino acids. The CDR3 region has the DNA TGTGCCAGCAGCCCAAATACCGGCGGGGAGCTGTTTTTT. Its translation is CASSPNTGGELFF.

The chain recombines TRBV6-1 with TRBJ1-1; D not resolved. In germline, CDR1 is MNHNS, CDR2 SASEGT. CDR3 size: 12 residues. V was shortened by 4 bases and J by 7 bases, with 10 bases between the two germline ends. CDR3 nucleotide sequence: TGTGCCAGCAGTGTAGAGGTGGGTGAAGCTTTCTTT. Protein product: CASSVEVGEAFF.

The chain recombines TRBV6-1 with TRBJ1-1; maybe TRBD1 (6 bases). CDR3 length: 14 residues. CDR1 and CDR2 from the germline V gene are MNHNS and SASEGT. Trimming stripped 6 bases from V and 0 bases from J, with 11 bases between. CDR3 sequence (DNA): TGTGCCAGCAGGAGGACAGAAATGAACACTGAAGCTTTCTTT. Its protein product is CASRRTEMNTEAFF.

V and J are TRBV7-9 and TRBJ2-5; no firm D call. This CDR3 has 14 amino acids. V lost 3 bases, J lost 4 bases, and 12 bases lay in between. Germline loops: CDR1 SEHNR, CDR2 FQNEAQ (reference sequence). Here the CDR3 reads CASSFSLFGETQYF. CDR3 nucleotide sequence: TGTGCCAGCAGCTTTAGTTTATTCGGAGAGACCCAGTACTTC.

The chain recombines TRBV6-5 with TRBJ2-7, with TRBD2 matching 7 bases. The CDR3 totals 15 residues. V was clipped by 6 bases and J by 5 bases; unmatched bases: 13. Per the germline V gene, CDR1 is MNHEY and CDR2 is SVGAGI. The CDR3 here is CASRLLAIGLHEQYF. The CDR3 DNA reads TGTGCCAGCAGACTACTAGCGATCGGGCTCCACGAGCAGTACTTC.

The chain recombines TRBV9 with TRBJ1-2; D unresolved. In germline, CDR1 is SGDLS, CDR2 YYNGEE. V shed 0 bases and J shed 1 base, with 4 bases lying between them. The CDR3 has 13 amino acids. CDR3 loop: CASSVASNYGYTF. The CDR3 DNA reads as TGTGCCAGCAGCGTAGCTAGTAACTATGGCTACACCTTC.

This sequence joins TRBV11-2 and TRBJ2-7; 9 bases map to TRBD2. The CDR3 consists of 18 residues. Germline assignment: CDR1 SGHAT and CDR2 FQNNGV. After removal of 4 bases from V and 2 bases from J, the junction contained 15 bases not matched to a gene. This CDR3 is CASSSLIVAGDNAYEQYF. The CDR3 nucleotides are TGTGCCAGCAGCTCACTGATAGTAGCGGGGGACAACGCCTACGAGCAGTACTTC.

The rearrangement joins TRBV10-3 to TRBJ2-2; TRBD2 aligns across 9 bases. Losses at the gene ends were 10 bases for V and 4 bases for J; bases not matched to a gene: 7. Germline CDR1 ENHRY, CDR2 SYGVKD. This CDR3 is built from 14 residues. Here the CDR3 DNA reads TGTGCCACCCGTCCTAGCGGGACCACCGGGGAGCTGTTTTTT. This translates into CATRPSGTTGELFF.

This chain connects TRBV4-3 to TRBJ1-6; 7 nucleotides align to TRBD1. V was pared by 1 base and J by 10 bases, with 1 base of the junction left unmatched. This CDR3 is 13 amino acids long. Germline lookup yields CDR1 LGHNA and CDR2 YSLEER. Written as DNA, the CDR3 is TGCGCCAGCAGCCAAGCAGGGGGATCACCCCTCCACTTT. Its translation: CASSQAGGSPLHF.

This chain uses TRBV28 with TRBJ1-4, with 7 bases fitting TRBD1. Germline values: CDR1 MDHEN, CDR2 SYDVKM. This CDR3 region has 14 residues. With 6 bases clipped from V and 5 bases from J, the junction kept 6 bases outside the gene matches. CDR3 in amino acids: CASSKGGGNEKLFF. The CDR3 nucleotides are TGTGCCAGCAGCAAAGGGGGCGGGAATGAAAAACTGTTTTTT.